This entry describes one T cell receptor (beta chain). The data were taken from a study of cytotoxic CD8 clonotypes in ibrutinib-treated CLL. Measured with immunoSEQ multiplex PCR; TCRdb has only the in-frame clones, and not every one. Altogether more than 30,000 clones are present, more than 65% being singletons, with the ten largest covering around 30%. The length of the CDR3 is 14 residues. The V end lost 4 bases, the J end lost 5 bases, and 15 bases lay between the germline ends. The V gene's germline CDR1 is SGHRS and CDR2 YFSETQ. This specimen consisted of PBMCs, obtained before ibrutinib treatment. This chain connects TRBV5-1 to TRBJ2-5, with D tentatively TRBD2 (5 bases). The sequence derives from a human donor with chronic lymphocytic leukemia. The CDR3 DNA follows: TGCGCCAGCAGCCCCGGGGAAGACGGTGAGACCCAGTACTTC. Encoded protein: CASSPGEDGETQYF.